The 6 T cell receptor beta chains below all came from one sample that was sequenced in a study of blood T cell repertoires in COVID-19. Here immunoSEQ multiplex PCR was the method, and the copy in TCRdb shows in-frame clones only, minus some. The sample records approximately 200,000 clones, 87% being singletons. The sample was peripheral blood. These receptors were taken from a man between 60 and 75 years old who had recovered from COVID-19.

CDR3 region: CASSVRGDEQYF. CDR3 nucleotides: TGTGCCAGCAGTGTACGGGGGGACGAGCAGTACTTC. The V gene is TRBV2, the J gene TRBJ2-7; 7 bases align to TRBD2. CDR1 is SNHLY, CDR2 FYNNEI, per germline. This CDR3 contains 12 residues. Unmatched junction bases numbered 2, after V lost 4 bases and J lost 5 bases.

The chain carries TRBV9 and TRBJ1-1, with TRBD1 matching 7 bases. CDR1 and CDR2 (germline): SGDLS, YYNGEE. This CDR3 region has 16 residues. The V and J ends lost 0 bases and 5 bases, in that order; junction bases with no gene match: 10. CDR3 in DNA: TGTGCCAGCAGCGTAGCTTCCGGTAGGGGGCAAACTGAAGCTTTCTTT. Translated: CASSVASGRGQTEAFF.

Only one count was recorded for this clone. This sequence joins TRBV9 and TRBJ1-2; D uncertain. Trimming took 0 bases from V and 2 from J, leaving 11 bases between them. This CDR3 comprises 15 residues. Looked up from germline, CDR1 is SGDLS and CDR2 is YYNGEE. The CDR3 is CASSVVSGGNYGYTF. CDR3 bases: TGTGCCAGCAGCGTAGTCTCGGGTGGGAACTATGGCTACACCTTC.

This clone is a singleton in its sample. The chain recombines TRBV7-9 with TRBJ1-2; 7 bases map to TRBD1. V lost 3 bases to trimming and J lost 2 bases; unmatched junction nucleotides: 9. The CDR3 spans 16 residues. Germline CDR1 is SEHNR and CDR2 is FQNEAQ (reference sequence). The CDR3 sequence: CASSFTQPGGNYGYTF. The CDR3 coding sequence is TGTGCCAGCAGCTTTACCCAGCCAGGGGGGAACTATGGCTACACCTTC.

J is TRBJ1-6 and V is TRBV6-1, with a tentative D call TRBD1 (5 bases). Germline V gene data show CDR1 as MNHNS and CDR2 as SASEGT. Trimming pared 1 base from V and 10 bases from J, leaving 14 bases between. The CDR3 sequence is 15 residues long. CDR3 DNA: TGTGCCAGCAGTGAAGTGTCCGGGGGTAGGTCACCCCTCCACTTT. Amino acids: CASSEVSGGRSPLHF.

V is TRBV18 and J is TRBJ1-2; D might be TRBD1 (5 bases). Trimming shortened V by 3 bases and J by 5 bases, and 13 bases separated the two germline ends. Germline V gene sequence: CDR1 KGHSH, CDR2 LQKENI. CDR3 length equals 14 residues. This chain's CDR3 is CASSPRQGYYGYTF. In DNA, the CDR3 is TGTGCCAGCTCACCGAGGCAGGGCTATTATGGCTACACCTTC. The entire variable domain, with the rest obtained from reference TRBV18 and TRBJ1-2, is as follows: NAGVMQNPRHLVRRRGQEARLRCSPMKGHSHVYWYRQLPEEGLKFMVYLQKENIIDESGMPKERFSAEFPKEGPSILRIQQVVRGDSAAYFCASSPRQGYYGYTFGSGTRLTVV.